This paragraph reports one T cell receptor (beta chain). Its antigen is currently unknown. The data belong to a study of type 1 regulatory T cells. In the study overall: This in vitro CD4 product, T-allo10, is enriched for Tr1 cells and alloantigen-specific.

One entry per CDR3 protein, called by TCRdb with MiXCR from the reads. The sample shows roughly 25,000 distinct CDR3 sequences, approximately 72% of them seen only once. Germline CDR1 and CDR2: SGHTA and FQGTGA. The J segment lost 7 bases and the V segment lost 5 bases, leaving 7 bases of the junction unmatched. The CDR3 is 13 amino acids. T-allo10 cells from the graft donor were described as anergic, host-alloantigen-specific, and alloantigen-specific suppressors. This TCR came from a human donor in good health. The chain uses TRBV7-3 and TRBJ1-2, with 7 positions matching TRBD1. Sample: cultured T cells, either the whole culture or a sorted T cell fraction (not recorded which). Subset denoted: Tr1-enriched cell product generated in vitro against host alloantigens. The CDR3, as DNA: TGTGCCAGCAGCGAGACAGGGATGGGTGGCTACACCTTC. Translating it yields CASSETGMGGYTF.